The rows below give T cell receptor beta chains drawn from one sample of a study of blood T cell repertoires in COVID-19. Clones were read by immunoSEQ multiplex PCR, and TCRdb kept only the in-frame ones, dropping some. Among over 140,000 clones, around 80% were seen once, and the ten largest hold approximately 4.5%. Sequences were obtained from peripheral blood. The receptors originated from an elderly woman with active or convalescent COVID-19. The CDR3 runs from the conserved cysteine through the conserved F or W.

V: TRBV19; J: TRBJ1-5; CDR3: CASSIDQTVPQHF
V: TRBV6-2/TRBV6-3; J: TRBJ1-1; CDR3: CASSRSWGPNTEAFF
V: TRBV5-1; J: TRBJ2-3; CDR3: CASSLLAGRTDTQYF
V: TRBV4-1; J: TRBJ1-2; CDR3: CASSQDYGGYTF
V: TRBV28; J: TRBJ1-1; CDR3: CASSLLPAGNTEAFF
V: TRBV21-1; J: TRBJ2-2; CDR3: CASSAGQAAGELFF
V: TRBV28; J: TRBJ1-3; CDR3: CASSWTRGISGNTIYF
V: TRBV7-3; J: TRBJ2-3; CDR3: CASSPGLAGDTQYF
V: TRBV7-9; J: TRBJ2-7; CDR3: CASSLSSQRYEQYF
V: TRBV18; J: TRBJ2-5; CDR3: CASSGETQYF
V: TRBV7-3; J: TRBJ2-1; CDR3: CASSLNPGLAASSYNEQFF
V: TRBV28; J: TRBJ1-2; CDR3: CASSQQENYGYTF
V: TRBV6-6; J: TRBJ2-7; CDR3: CASSYSGEPYEQYF
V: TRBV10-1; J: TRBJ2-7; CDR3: CASSATGRTYEQYF
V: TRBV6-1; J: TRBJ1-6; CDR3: CASKGQLNSPLHF
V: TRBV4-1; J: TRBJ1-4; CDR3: CASSPGDMSTNEKLFF
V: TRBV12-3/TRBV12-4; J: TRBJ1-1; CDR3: CASTTTANTEAFF
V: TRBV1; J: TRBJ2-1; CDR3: CTSSQADILAGGRYNEQFF
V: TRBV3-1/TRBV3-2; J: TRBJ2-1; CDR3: CASSQRVGGGFGNEQFF
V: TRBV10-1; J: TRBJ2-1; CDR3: CASSDPTTSGGPHSYNEQFF
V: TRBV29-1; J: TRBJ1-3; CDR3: CSVSITGISGNTIYF